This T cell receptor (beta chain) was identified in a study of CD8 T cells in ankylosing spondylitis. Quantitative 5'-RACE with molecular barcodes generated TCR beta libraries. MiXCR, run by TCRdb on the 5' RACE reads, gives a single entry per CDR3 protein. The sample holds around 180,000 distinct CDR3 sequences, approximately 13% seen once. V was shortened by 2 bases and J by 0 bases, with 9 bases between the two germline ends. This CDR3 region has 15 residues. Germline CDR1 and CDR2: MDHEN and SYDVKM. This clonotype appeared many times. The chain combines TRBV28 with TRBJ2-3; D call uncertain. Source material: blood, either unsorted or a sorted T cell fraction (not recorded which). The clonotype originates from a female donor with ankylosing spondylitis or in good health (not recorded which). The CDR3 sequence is CASSLPGPSTDTQYF. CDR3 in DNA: TGTGCCAGCAGTTTACCCGGGCCTAGCACAGATACGCAGTATTTT.